Below are 23 T cell receptor beta chains sequenced from a single sample in a study of blood T cell repertoires in COVID-19 (dated by TCRdb to 2020 to 2021). Library method: the immunoSEQ multiplex PCR assay. What TCRdb holds here is the immuneACCESS table cut down to in-frame rearrangements. Part of the clones is not present; checked against another copy, under half of the missing clones reflect an unresolved V gene, and the others are unexplained. In all, the sample holds more than 25,000 clones, and less than 95% of those were seen once. 1% of the sample lies in the top ten. Sequenced: peripheral blood. These receptors all come from an older man with active or convalescent COVID-19.

V and J are TRBV18 and TRBJ1-1, with D possibly matching TRBD1 (6 bases). The CDR3 spans 15 residues. Trimming removed 0 bases at V and 6 bases at J, with 14 bases between. Germline V CDR1 and CDR2: KGHSH, LQKENI. As DNA, the CDR3 is TGTGCCAGCTCACCACCGGTAGGGGGTAGGCCTGAAGCTTTCTTT. This codes for CASSPPVGGRPEAFF. The whole variable domain, remainder taken from reference TRBV18 and TRBJ1-1, is NAGVMQNPRHLVRRRGQEARLRCSPMKGHSHVYWYRQLPEEGLKFMVYLQKENIIDESGMPKERFSAEFPKEGPSILRIQQVVRGDSAAYFCASSPPVGGRPEAFFGQGTRLTVV.

The chain joins TRBV6-5 to TRBJ1-4, with 7 bases fitting TRBD1. Looked up from germline, CDR1 is MNHEY and CDR2 is SVGAGI. The CDR3 extends over 13 amino acids. Trimming removed 10 bases from V and 7 bases from J; junction bases left unmatched: 9. CDR3 DNA: TGTGCCACCAGACAGGGTTACGGTGAAAAACTGTTTTTT. Protein product: CATRQGYGEKLFF.

The V call is TRBV5-5, the J call TRBJ2-4, with D maybe TRBD1 (6 bases). V was clipped by 4 bases and J by 0 bases, with 11 bases between them. The CDR3 length is 15 residues. Germline V CDR1 and CDR2: SGHKS, YYEKEE (reference sequence). CDR3: CASSRDNLAKNIQYF. CDR3 DNA: TGTGCCAGCAGCAGGGACAACCTAGCCAAAAACATTCAGTACTTC.

V and J are TRBV24-1 and TRBJ2-3; 10 bases fit TRBD2. V lost 3 bases, J lost 8 bases, and 10 bases stayed unmatched. The length of the CDR3 is 16 residues. The V gene's germline CDR1 is KGHDR and CDR2 SFDVKD. This CDR3 reads CATSDPSGSGSVTQYF. The DNA of the CDR3 is TGTGCCACCAGTGATCCTAGCGGGAGTGGTTCCGTTACGCAGTATTTT.

This clone was observed a handful of times. The chain is built from TRBV29-1 and TRBJ2-1; D is perhaps TRBD2 (5 bases). The CDR3 totals 12 residues. The V gene lost 6 bases and the J gene lost 5 bases, with 11 bases spanning the gap. Germline CDR1 SQVTM, CDR2 ANQGSEA. Written as DNA, the CDR3 is TGCAGCGTCCAGGACTCTCACAATGAGCAGTTCTTC. It specifies CSVQDSHNEQFF.

The chain uses TRBV29-1 and TRBJ1-3; the D is unclear. The germline V gene encodes CDR1 SQVTM and CDR2 ANQGSEA. With 5 bases removed from V and 0 bases from J, the gap between germline ends came to 14 bases. The CDR3 runs to 15 residues. This CDR3 reads CSVQVRGASGNTIYF. For the CDR3, the DNA is TGCAGCGTTCAAGTTCGGGGAGCCTCTGGAAACACCATATATTTT. Using reference TRBV29-1 and TRBJ1-3 for the parts outside the CDR3, the full variable domain is SAVISQKPSRDICQRGTSLTIQCQVDSQVTMMFWYRQQPGQSLTLIATANQGSEATYESGFVIDKFPISRPNLTFSTLTVSNMSPEDSSIYLCSVQVRGASGNTIYFGEGSWLTVV.

The rearrangement links TRBV5-1 to TRBJ1-4; 8 bases are a match to TRBD1. The CDR3 is 14 amino acids. V lost 5 bases to trimming and J lost 8 bases; unmatched junction nucleotides: 8. The germline CDR1 and CDR2 sequences are SGHRS and YFSETQ. CDR3 nucleotides: TGCGCCAGCAGTTTGCAGGGGGCGGCGGAAAAACTGTTTTTT. Translated: CASSLQGAAEKLFF.

CDR3 protein: CASSDQGGSTEAFF. CDR3 in DNA: TGCGCCAGCAGCGACCAGGGAGGGAGCACTGAAGCTTTCTTT. V is TRBV5-1 and J is TRBJ1-1, with TRBD1 as a possible D gene (5 bases). Germline lookup yields CDR1 SGHRS and CDR2 YFSETQ. The CDR3 sequence is 14 residues long. The ends were cut back, 4 bases at V and 4 bases at J, with 14 bases in the middle. Together with reference TRBV5-1 and TRBJ1-1, the CDR3 gives the full variable domain: KAGVTQTPRYLIKTRGQQVTLSCSPISGHRSVSWYQQTPGQGLQFLFEYFSETQRNKGNFPGRFSGRQFSNSRSEMNVSTLELGDSALYLCASSDQGGSTEAFFGQGTRLTVV.

This rearrangement joins TRBV27 to TRBJ2-7, with 8 positions matching TRBD1. V shed 7 bases and J 4 bases; nucleotides not matched to a gene: 9. Germline V CDR1 and CDR2: MNHEY, SMNVEV (reference sequence). The CDR3 totals 14 residues. The DNA for the CDR3 is TGTGCCAGCACCTACGGACAGGGTTCATACGAGCAGTACTTC. Translating gives CASTYGQGSYEQYF.

The rearrangement uses TRBV9 and TRBJ2-3; D ambiguous. The CDR3 length is 11 residues. V was trimmed by 3 bases and J by 4 bases, leaving 3 bases between them. Germline V CDR1 and CDR2: SGDLS, YYNGEE. The CDR3 region is CASSAADTQYF. DNA for the CDR3: TGTGCCAGCAGCGCCGCAGATACGCAGTATTTT.

The rearrangement uses TRBV6-5 and TRBJ1-5; D remains ambiguous. V lost 6 bases and J lost 7, with 13 bases in between. The V gene's germline CDR1 is MNHEY and CDR2 SVGAGI. This CDR3 is 13 amino acids long. The CDR3 DNA reads TGTGCCAGCAGCCCCGCCGGGAGGCAGCCCCAGCATTTT. This translates into CASSPAGRQPQHF.

CDR3 loop: CASSLRPGGGYEQYF. In DNA, the CDR3 is TGTGCCAGCAGCCTACGGCCGGGAGGAGGCTACGAGCAGTACTTC. The chain has TRBV9 and TRBJ2-7, with 7 bases aligning to TRBD2. V lost 4 bases to trimming and J lost 3 bases; unmatched junction nucleotides: 10. CDR3 length equals 15 residues. Germline V gene lookup returns CDR1 SGDLS and CDR2 YYNGEE.

The chain joins TRBV7-3 to TRBJ1-2, with D maybe TRBD1 (5 bases). CDR1 and CDR2 from the germline V gene are SGHTA and FQGTGA. V lost 3 bases to trimming and J lost 6 bases, with 23 bases between them. The CDR3 is made up of 17 amino acids. In DNA, the CDR3 is TGTGCCAGCAGCTTTGGGGGGGACGCGCCCGGGAAGGATGGCTACACCTTC. Its translation is CASSFGGDAPGKDGYTF.

The CDR3 DNA sequence: TGTGCCAGCTCACCGACAGGGGGGGAGACTGAAGCTTTCTTT. Translated, it gives CASSPTGGETEAFF. V is TRBV18 and J is TRBJ1-1; 9 nucleotides agree with TRBD1. V shed 3 bases and J 5 bases; nucleotides not matched to a gene: 4. Germline V gene sequence: CDR1 KGHSH, CDR2 LQKENI. The CDR3 spans 14 residues.

The J gene is TRBJ2-5, the V gene TRBV2; 9 bases match TRBD1. Germline-derived CDR1 and CDR2 are SNHLY and FYNNEI. V lost 6 bases, J lost 4 bases, and 6 bases stayed unmatched. The CDR3 consists of 14 residues. CDR3 DNA: TGTGCCAGCAGCCCACAGGGGGCCCGAGAGACCCAGTACTTC. Protein: CASSPQGARETQYF.

CDR3 protein: CASSVVGTSGYNEQFF. Written as DNA, the CDR3 is TGTGCCAGCAGCGTAGTGGGGACTAGCGGCTACAATGAGCAGTTCTTC. The V call is TRBV9, the J call TRBJ2-1, with 11 positions matching TRBD2. Looked up from germline, CDR1 is SGDLS and CDR2 is YYNGEE. The J segment lost 3 bases and the V segment lost 0 bases, leaving 2 bases of the junction unmatched. The CDR3 runs 16 residues.

This chain connects TRBV7-2 to TRBJ1-2, with a tentative D call TRBD1 (6 bases). The CDR3 sequence is 13 residues long. The germline V and J ends were trimmed by 5 bases and 2 bases, with 9 bases remaining between them. Germline values: CDR1 SGHTA, CDR2 FQGNSA. This CDR3 reads CASSNRENYGYTF. The CDR3 region has the DNA TGTGCCAGCAGCAACAGGGAGAACTATGGCTACACCTTC.

V gene TRBV6-6 combines with J gene TRBJ1-6, with a weak D call TRBD1 (6 bases). Between the trimmed V and J ends, which lost 6 bases and 14 bases, there was a span of 14 bases. Germline-derived CDR1 and CDR2 are MNHNY and SVGAGI (reference sequence). The CDR3 runs 12 residues. CDR3 loop: CASRGESGALHF. The CDR3 nucleotides read TGTGCCAGCAGGGGAGAGTCAGGGGCCCTCCACTTT.

The table lists this clone with a few counts. V gene TRBV19 combines with J gene TRBJ1-2, with TRBD1 matching 10 bases. The CDR3 contains 16 residues. CDR1 is LNHDA and CDR2 is SQIVND in the germline V gene (reference sequence). V was clipped by 6 bases and J by 4 bases; unmatched bases: 11. CDR3 sequence (DNA): TGTGCCAGTAGCCCAAACCGGGACAGGGGCGTCTATGGCTACACCTTC. The encoded protein is CASSPNRDRGVYGYTF.

The rearrangement links TRBV7-2 to TRBJ1-3; unclear D gene. V was trimmed by 3 bases and J by 0 bases, leaving 6 bases between them. There are 14 residues in the CDR3. The V gene's germline CDR1 is SGHTA and CDR2 FQGNSA. CDR3 DNA: TGTGCCAGCAGCTTCCCCAGCTCTGGAAACACCATATATTTT. Amino acid sequence: CASSFPSSGNTIYF.

This sequence joins TRBV5-6 and TRBJ1-5, with D unresolved. The CDR3 is 13 residues long. V was trimmed by 4 bases and J by 4 bases, leaving 9 bases between them. Germline-derived CDR1 and CDR2 are SGHDT and YYEEEE. The CDR3 region is CASSLRWNQPQHF. The CDR3 DNA is TGTGCCAGCAGCCTTCGGTGGAATCAGCCCCAGCATTTT.

This chain uses TRBV27 with TRBJ2-1, with D possibly matching TRBD2 (5 bases). Between the trimmed V and J ends, which lost 3 bases and 4 bases, there was a span of 16 bases. CDR3 length equals 16 residues. CDR1 is MNHEY, CDR2 SMNVEV, per germline (reference sequence). CDR3 sequence reads: CASSFRSGSLYNEQFF. The CDR3 bases are TGTGCCAGCAGTTTCCGAAGCGGTAGCCTTTACAATGAGCAGTTCTTC.

J is TRBJ1-1 and V is TRBV19; 8 bases fit TRBD1. Germline assignment: CDR1 LNHDA and CDR2 SQIVND (reference sequence). CDR3 length equals 16 residues. V lost 3 bases and J lost 5; bases outside the gene matches: 11. CDR3 loop: CASSMTRTGSLTEAFF. DNA for the CDR3: TGTGCCAGTAGTATGACCAGGACAGGGTCATTAACTGAAGCTTTCTTT.